This T cell receptor beta chain stems from a study of T-cell reconstitution after alpha-beta-depleted transplantation in children. The TCRbeta library was prepared with unique molecular identifiers. TCRdb recomputed calls from the PCR reads with MiXCR, one row per CDR3 protein. The sample includes approximately 420,000 distinct CDR3 sequences, roughly a tenth of them seen just once. As for this clonotype: An end of the junction does not agree with germline; a read error may underlie this.

Germline CDR1 is DFQATT and CDR2 is SNEGSKA (reference sequence). The CDR3 covers 13 residues. Sequencing was performed on PBMCs from the stem cell graft donor, taken from the stem cell graft. The sequence was obtained from a human donor who donated a stem cell graft to a child with acute myeloid leukemia. The genes are TRBV20-1 and TRBJ2-3, with no clear D. In nucleotides, the CDR3 is TGCAGTGCTCATGGTGCCCACACAGATGCGCAGTATTTT. Its translation: CSAHGAHTDAQYF.